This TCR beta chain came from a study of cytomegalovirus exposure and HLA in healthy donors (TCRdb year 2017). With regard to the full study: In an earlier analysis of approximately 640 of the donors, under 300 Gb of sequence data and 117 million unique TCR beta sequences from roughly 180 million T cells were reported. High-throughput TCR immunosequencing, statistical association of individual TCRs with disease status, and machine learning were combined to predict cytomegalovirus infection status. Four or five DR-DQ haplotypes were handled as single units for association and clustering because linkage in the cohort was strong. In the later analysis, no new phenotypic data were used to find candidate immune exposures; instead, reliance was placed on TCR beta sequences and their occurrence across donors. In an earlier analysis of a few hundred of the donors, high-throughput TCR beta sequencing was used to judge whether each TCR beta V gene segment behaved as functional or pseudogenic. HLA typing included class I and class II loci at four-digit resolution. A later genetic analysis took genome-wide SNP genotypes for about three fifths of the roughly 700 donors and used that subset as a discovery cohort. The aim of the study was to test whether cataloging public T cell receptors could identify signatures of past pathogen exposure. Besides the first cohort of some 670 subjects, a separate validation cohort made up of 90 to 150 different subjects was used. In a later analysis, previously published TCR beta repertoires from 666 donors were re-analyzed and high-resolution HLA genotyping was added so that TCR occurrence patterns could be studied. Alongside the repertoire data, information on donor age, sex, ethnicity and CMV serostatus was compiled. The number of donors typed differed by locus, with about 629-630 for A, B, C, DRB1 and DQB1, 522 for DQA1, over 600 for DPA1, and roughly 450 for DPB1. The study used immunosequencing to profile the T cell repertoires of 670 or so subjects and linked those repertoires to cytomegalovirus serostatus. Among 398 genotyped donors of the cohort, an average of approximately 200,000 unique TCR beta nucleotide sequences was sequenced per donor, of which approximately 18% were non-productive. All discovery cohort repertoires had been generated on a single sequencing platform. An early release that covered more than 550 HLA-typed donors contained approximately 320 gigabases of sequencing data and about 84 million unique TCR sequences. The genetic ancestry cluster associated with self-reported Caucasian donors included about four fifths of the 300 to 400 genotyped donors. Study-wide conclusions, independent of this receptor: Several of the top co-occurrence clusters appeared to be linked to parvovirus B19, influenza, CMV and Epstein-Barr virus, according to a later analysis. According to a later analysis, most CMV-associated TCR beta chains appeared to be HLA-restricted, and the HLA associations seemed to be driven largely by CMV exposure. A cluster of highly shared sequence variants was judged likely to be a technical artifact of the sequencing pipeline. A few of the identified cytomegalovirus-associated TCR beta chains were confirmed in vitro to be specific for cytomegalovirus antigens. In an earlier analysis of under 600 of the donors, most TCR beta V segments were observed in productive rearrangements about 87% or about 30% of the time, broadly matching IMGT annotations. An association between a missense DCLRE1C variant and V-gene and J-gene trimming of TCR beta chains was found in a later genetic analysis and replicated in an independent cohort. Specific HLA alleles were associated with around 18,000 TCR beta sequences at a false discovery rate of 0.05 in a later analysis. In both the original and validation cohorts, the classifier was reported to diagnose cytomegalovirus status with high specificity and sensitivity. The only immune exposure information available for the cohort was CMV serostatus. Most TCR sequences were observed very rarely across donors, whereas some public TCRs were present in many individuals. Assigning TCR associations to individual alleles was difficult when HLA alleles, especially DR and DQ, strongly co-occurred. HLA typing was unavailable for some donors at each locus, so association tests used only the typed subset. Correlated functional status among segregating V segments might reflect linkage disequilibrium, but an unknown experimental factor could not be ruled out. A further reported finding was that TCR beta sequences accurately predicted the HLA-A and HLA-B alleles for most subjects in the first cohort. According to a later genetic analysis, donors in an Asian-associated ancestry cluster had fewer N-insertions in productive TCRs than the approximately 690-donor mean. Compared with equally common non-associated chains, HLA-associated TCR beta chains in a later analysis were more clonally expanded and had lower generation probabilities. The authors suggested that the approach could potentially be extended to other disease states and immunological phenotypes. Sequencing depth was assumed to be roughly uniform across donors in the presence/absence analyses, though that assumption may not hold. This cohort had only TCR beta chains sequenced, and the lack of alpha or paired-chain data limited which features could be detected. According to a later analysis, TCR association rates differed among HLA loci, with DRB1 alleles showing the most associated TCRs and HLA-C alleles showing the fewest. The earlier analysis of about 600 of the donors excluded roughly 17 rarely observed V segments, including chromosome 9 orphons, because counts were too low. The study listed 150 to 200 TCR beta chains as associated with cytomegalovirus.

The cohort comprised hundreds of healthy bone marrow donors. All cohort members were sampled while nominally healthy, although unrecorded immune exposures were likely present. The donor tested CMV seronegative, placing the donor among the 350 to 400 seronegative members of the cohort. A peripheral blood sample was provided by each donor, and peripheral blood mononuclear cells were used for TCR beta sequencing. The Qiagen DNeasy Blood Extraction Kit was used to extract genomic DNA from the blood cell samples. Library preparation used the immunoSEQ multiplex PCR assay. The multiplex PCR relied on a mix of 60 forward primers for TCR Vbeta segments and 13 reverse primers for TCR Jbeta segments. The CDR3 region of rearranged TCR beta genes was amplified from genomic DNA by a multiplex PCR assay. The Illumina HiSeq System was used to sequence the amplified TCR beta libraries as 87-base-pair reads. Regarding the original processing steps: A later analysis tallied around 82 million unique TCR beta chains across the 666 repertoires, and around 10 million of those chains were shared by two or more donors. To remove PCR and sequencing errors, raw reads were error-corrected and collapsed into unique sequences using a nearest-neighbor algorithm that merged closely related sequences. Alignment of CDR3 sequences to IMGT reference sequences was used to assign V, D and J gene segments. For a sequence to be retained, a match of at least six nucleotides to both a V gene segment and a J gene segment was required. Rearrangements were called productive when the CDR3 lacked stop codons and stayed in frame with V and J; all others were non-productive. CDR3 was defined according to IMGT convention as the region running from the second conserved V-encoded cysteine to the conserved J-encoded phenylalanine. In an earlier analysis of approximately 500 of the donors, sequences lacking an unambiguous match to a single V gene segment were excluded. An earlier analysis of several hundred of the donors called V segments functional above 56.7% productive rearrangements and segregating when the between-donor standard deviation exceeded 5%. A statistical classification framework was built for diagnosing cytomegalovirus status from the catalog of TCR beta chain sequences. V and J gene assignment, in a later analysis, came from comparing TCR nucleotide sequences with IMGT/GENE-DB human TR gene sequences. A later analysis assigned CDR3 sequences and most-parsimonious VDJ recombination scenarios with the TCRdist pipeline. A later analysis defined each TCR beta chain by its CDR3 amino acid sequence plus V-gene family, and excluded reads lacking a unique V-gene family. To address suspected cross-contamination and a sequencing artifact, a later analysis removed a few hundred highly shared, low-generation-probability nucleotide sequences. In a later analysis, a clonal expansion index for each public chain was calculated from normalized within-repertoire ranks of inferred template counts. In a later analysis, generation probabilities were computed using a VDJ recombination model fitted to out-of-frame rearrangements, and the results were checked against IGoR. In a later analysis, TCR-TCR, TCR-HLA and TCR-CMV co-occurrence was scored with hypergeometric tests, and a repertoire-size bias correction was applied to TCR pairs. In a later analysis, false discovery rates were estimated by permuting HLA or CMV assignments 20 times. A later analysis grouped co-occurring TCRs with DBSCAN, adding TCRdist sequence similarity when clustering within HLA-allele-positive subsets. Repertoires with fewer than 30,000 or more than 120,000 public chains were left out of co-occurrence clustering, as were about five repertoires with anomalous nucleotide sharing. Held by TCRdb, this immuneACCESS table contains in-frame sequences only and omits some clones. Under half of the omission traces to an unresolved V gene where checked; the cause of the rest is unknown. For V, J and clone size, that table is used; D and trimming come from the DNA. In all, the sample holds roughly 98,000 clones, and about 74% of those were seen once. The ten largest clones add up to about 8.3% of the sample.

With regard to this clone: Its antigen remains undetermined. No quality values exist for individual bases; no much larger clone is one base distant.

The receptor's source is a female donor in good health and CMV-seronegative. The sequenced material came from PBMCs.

The encoded CDR3 is CASSYLGEEKLFF. The sequenced DNA: TGTGCCAGCAGTTACCTGGGAGAGGAAAAACTGTTTTTT. Rearrangement joined TRBV6-5 to TRBJ1-4; the D gene assignment is ambiguous. Trimming removed 2 bases from V and 8 bases from J, leaving 9 bases between the germline ends. The germline V gene encodes CDR1 MNHEY and CDR2 SVGAGI. The CDR3 sequence holds 13 residues, the cysteine and phenylalanine included. Solely the CDR3 DNA is kept, with 39 bases framed from the first base.